The subject of this entry is one TCR beta chain. V shed 3 bases and J 3 bases; nucleotides not matched to a gene: 7. Germline-derived CDR1 and CDR2 are DFQATT and SNEGSKA (reference sequence). There are 14 residues in the CDR3. The data were taken from a study of early T cells in non-severe SARS-CoV-2 infection. TCRdb re-called the 5' RACE reads through MiXCR, storing one row per CDR3 protein. The sample has over 95,000 distinct CDR3 sequences, roughly 15% seen once; the top ten hold over 0.95%. The sequencing sample was made of whole blood. The TCR was taken from an adult who was a healthcare worker with PCR-confirmed SARS-CoV-2 infection or an uninfected control (not recorded which). The rearrangement links TRBV20-1 to TRBJ2-7, with 8 bases fitting TRBD2. CDR3 region: CSASRTSGVYEQYF. The CDR3 coding sequence is TGCAGTGCTAGTCGTACTAGCGGAGTCTACGAGCAGTACTTC.